Detailed here is one T cell receptor (beta chain). Its antigen is unknown. In the PCR, 60 Vbeta and 13 Jbeta primers were used. Clones were read by immunoSEQ multiplex PCR, and TCRdb kept only the in-frame ones, dropping some. The sample holds roughly 130,000 clones; about 79% are singletons and the top ten take approximately 3.1%. Germline V gene lookup returns CDR1 LNHDA and CDR2 SQIVND (reference sequence). Trimming shortened V by 10 bases and J by 6 bases, and 12 bases separated the two germline ends. The CDR3 length is 11 residues. Everyone who donated was a healthy bone marrow donor. The data are from a study of cytomegalovirus exposure and HLA in healthy donors. Findings and caveats of the study: As confirmed in vitro, three CMV-associated chains were specific for CMV antigens.

This chain uses TRBV19 with TRBJ1-2; D is unclear. Sequenced material: PBMCs. The clonotype originates from a young woman in good health and CMV-seropositive. The DNA for the CDR3 is TGTGCCACTTTGAGTCCGGATGGCTACACCTTC. As protein: CATLSPDGYTF.